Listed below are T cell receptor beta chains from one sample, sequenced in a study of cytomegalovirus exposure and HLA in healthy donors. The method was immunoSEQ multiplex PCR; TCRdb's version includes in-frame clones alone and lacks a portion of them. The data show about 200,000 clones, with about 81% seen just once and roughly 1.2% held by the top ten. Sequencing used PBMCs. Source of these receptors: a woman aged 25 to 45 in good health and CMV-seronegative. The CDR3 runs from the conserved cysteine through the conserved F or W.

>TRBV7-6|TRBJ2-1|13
CASSLNRGPGQFF
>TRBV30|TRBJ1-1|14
CACRPTGRYTEAFF
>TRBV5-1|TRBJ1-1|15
CASSSTGDWDTEAFF
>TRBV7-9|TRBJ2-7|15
CASSFGLADMDEQYF
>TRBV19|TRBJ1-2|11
CASPGANGYTF
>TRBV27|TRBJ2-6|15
CASTGVVSGANVLTF
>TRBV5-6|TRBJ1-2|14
CASSDTDFDYGYTF
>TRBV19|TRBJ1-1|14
CASRLGQGATEAFF
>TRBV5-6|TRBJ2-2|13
CASSLSVAGELFF
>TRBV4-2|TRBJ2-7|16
CASSQVPGGGPDEQYF
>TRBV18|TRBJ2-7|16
CASSPPAPGTYREQYF
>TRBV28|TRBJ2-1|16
CASSLAVSGGGNEQFF
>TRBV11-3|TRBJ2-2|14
CASSFSSGRSELFF
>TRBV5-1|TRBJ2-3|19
CASSLGLAGGSTTTDTQYF
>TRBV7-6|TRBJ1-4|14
CASSYGQENEKLFF
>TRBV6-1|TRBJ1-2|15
CASSESTGGASGYTF
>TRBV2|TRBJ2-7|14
CASSGQGISYEQYF
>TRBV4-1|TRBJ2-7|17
CASSQSQSLAEPYEQYF
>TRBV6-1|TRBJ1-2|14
CASSQTGPNYGYTF
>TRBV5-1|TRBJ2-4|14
CASSWDRQVSIQYF
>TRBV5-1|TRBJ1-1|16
CASSLAPGQGSTEAFF
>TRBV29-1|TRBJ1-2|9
CSVEEGYTF
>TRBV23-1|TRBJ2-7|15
CASSPQGTGVGEQYF
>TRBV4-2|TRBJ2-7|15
CASSLGQGASYEQYF
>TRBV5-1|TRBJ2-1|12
CASSLAYNEQFF
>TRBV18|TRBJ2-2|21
CASSPLQTSGRQLSNTGELFF
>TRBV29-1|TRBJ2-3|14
CSVEGTRSTDTQYF
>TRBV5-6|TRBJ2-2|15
CASSLDRSYTGELFF
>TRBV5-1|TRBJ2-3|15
CASSLVKTSTDTQYF
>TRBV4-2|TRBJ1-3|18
CASSQDGWEDSSGNTIYF
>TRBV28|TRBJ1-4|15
CASSSPATGNEKLFF
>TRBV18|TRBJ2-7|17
CASSPWTSGVSSYEQYF
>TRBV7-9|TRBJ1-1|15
CASSPRTAGNTEAFF
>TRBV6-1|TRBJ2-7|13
CASSETGVYEQYF
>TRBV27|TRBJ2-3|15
CASSLVRPRGDTQYF
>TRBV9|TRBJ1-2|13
CASSVVSRYGYTF
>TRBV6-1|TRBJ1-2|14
CASGGQGSGYGYTF
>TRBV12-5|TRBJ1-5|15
CASGLGTDFNQPQHF
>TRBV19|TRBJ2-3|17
CASSIEFSGRGTDTQYF
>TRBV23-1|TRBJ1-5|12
CVIGTGYQPQHF
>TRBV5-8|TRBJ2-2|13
CASSLVITGELFF
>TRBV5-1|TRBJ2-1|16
CASSLPRNLPGNEQFF
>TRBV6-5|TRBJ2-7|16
CASSYSTGLTSDEQYF
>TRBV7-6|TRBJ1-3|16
CASSGQQGKSGNTIYF
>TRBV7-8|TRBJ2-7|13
CASKSRGSYEQYF
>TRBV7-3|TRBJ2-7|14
CASSVGTGGHEQYF
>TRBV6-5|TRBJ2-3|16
CASSYQSRGAVDTQYF
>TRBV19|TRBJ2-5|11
CASSRTNTQYF